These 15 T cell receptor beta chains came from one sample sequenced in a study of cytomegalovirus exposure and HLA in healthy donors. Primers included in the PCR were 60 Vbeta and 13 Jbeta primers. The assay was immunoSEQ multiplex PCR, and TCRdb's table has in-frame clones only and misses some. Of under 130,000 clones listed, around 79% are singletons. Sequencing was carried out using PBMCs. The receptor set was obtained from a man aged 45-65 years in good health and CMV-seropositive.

CDR3 residues: CASSLFSGGSYEQYF. The DNA of the CDR3 is TGTGCCAGCAGCTTATTTTCCGGGGGGTCCTACGAGCAGTACTTC. The gene calls are TRBV7-3 and TRBJ2-7, with 7 bases lining up with TRBD2. The germline V gene has CDR1 SGHTA and CDR2 FQGTGA. Trimming removed 2 bases from V and 1 base from J; junction bases left unmatched: 5. CDR3 length: 15 amino acids.

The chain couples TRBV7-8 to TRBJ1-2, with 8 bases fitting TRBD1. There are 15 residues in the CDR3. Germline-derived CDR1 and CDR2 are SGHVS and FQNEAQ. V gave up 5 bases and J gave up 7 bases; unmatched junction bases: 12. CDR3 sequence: CASSAARTGLAGYTF. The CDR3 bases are TGTGCCAGCAGCGCGGCTCGGACAGGGCTGGCTGGCTACACCTTC.

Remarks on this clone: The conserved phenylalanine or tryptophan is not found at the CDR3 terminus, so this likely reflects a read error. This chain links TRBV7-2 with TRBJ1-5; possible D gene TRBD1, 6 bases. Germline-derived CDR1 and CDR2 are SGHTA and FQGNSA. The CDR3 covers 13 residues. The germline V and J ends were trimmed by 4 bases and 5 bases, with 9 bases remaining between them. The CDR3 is CASSSRGYQPQHS. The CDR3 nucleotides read TGTGCCAGCAGCTCGAGGGGGTATCAGCCCCAGCATTCT.

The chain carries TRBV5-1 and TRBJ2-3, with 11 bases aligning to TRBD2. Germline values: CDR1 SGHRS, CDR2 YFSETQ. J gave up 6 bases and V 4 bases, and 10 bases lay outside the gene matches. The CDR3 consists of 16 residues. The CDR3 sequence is CASSGLLAGVGDTQYF. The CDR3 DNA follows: TGCGCCAGCAGCGGACTACTAGCGGGAGTGGGGGATACGCAGTATTTT.

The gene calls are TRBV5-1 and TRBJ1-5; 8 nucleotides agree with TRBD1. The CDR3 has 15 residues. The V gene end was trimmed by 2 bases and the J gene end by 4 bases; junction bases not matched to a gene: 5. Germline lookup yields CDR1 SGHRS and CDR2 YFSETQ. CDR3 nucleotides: TGCGCCAGCAGCTTAGACAGGGGTGAGAATCAGCCCCAGCATTTT. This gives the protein CASSLDRGENQPQHF. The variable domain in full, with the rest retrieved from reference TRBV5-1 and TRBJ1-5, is KAGVTQTPRYLIKTRGQQVTLSCSPISGHRSVSWYQQTPGQGLQFLFEYFSETQRNKGNFPGRFSGRQFSNSRSEMNVSTLELGDSALYLCASSLDRGENQPQHFGDGTRLSIL.

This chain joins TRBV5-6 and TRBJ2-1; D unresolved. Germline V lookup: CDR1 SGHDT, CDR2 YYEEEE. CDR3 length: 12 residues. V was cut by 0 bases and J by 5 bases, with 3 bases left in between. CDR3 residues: CASSLGNNEQFF. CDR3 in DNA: TGTGCCAGCAGCTTGGGTAACAATGAGCAGTTCTTC.

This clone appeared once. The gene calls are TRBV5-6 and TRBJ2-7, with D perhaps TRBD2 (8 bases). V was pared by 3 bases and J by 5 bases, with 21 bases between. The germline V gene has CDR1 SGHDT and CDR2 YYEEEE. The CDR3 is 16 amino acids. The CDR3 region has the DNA TGTGCCAGCAGCTCCGGGGGGGGACAGCGAAGCAACGAGCAGTACTTC. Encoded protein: CASSSGGGQRSNEQYF.

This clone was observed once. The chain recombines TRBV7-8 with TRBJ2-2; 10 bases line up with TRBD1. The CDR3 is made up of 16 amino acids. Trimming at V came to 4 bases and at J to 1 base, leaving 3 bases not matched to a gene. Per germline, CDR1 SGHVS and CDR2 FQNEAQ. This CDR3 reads CASSSRDRGNTGELFF. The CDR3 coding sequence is TGTGCCAGCAGCTCACGGGACAGGGGGAACACCGGGGAGCTGTTTTTT.

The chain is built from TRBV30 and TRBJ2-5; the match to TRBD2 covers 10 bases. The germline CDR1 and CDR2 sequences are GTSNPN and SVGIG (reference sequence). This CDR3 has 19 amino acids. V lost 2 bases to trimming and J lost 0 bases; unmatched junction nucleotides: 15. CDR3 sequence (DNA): TGTGCCTGGAGTTATCCCCGCGTGGTAGCGGGAGGCTACCAAGAGACCCAGTACTTC. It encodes CAWSYPRVVAGGYQETQYF. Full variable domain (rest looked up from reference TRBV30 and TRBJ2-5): SQTIHQWPATLVQPVGSPLSLECTVEGTSNPNLYWYRQAAGRGLQLLFYSVGIGQISSEVPQNLSASRPQDRQFILSSKKLLLSDSGFYLCAWSYPRVVAGGYQETQYFGPGTRLLVL.

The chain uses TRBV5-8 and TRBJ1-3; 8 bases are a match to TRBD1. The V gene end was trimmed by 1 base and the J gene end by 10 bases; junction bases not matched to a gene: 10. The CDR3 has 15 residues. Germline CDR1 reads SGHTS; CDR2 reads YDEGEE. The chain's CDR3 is CASSLWGQARETIYF. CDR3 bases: TGTGCCAGCAGCTTGTGGGGACAGGCAAGGGAGACCATATATTTT.

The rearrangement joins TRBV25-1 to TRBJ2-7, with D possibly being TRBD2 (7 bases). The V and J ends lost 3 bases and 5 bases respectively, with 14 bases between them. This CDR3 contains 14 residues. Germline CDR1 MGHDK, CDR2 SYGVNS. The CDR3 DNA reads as TGTGCCAGCAGTGAGTTCAGGGGAGGGAACGAGCAGTACTTC. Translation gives CASSEFRGGNEQYF.

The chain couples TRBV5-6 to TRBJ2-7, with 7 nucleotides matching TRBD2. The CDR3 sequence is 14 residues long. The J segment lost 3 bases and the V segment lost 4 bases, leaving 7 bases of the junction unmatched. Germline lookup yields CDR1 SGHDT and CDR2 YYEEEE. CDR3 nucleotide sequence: TGTGCCAGCAGCGCGGGAGTTCGTCTCTACGAGCAGTACTTC. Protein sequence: CASSAGVRLYEQYF.

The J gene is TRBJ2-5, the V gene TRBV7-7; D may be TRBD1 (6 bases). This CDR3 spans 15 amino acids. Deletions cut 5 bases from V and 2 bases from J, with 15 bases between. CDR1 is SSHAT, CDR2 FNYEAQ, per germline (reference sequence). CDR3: CASSPNVGAQETQYF. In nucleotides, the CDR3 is TGTGCCAGCAGCCCCAACGTGGGGGCGCAAGAGACCCAGTACTTC.

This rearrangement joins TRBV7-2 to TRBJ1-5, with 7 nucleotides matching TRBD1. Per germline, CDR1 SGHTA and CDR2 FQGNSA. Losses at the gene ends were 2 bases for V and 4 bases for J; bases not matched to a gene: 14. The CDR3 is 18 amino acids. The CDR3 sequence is CASSLNGVVGTANQPQHF. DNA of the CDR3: TGTGCCAGCAGCTTAAACGGTGTAGTCGGGACAGCAAATCAGCCCCAGCATTTT.

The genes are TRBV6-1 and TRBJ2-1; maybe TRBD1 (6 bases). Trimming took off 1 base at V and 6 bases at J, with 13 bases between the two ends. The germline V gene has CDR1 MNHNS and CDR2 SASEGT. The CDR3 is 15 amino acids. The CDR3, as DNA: TGTGCCAGCAGTGAAGTTGGGGGCAGGTTCAATGAGCAGTTCTTC. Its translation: CASSEVGGRFNEQFF.